The 27 T cell receptor beta chains reported below all come from one sample, sequenced in a study of cytomegalovirus exposure and HLA in healthy donors. The PCR was carried out with 60 Vbeta primers and 13 Jbeta primers. Libraries were prepared by immunoSEQ multiplex PCR; TCRdb keeps only in-frame clonotypes and omits some of them. Of about 160,000 clones in the sample, approximately 88% were seen once. The sample comprised PBMCs. The receptors here all came from a woman aged 25 to 45 in good health and CMV-seronegative.

The chain combines TRBV28 with TRBJ1-1, with a possible D match to TRBD1 (6 bases). Trimming removed 5 bases from V and 3 bases from J, with 13 bases in between. Germline-derived CDR1 and CDR2 are MDHEN and SYDVKM. CDR3 length: 14 amino acids. The CDR3, as DNA: TGTGCCAGCAGTAAGGGCGACAGGCACACTGAAGCTTTCTTT. Translated: CASSKGDRHTEAFF.

To note about this clone: At one end, the junction sequence differs from germline, possibly due to a read error. Other DNA sequences from this sample encode an identical CDR3 as well. The genes are TRBV19 and TRBJ1-3, with a possible D match to TRBD1 (5 bases). Germline V gene data show CDR1 as LNHDA and CDR2 as SQIVND (reference sequence). The CDR3 is made up of 16 amino acids. The CDR3 here is CASSIPGGGSGNTIYF. In DNA, the CDR3 is TGCGCCAGTAGTATCCCAGGCGGGGGATCAGGAAACACCATATATTTT.

The rearrangement joins TRBV28 to TRBJ2-7, with TRBD1 as a possible D gene (5 bases). Germline V gene sequence: CDR1 MDHEN, CDR2 SYDVKM. The V end was cut by 6 bases, the J end by 3 bases, with 12 bases between. This CDR3 is 13 amino acids long. As DNA, the CDR3 is TGTGCCAGCAGGCAGGACACTCTCTACGAGCAGTACTTC. It translates to CASRQDTLYEQYF.

The chain links TRBV7-9 to TRBJ1-2, with D perhaps matching TRBD1 (6 bases). The germline V gene encodes CDR1 SEHNR and CDR2 FQNEAQ (reference sequence). The CDR3 contains 16 residues. Deletions cut 4 bases from V and 4 bases from J, with 19 bases between. CDR3 DNA: TGTGCCAGCAGCTCAACAGGGCAGGGTGGTGGCTATGGCTACACCTTC. It encodes CASSSTGQGGGYGYTF. The full variable domain, rest sourced from reference TRBV7-9 and TRBJ1-2, is DTGVSQNPRHKITKRGQNVTFRCDPISEHNRLYWYRQTLGQGPEFLTYFQNEAQLEKSRLLSDRFSAERPKGSFSTLEIQRTEQGDSAMYLCASSSTGQGGGYGYTFGSGTRLTVV.

This sequence joins TRBV21-1 and TRBJ2-7; the tabulated D call, TRBD1, remains unverified against the DNA. TRBV21-1 is a recognized pseudogene. The CDR3 is 15 amino acids. As DNA, the CDR3 is TGTGCCAGCAGCAACCTGGACAGGGGGCTCTACGAGCAGTACTTC. This encodes CASSNLDRGLYEQYF.

The gene calls are TRBV6-4 and TRBJ1-6; 7 positions agree with TRBD1. V gave up 5 bases and J gave up 4 bases; unmatched junction bases: 2. Germline loops: CDR1 MRHNA, CDR2 SNTAGT. The CDR3 has 14 residues. This chain's CDR3 is CASSPDRYNSPLHF. Written as DNA, the CDR3 is TGTGCCAGCAGTCCGGACAGGTATAATTCACCCCTCCACTTT.

The V call is TRBV5-6, the J call TRBJ1-6, with a possible D match to TRBD1 (6 bases). CDR1 is SGHDT and CDR2 is YYEEEE in the germline V gene. V lost 3 bases and J lost 4, with 11 bases in between. This CDR3 is 15 amino acids long. The CDR3 nucleotides are TGTGCCAGCAGCTCCAGGGGCCTATATAATTCACCCCTCCACTTT. This translates into CASSSRGLYNSPLHF.

This chain joins TRBV9 and TRBJ1-1; maybe TRBD1 (5 bases). This CDR3 is 15 amino acids long. V dropped 4 bases and J dropped 5 bases, with 18 bases sitting between them. The germline gives CDR1 SGDLS, CDR2 YYNGEE. In nucleotides, the CDR3 is TGTGCCAGCAGCTCAGGCGCCACAGGTGGAACTGAAGCTTTCTTT. This translates into CASSSGATGGTEAFF.

The genes are TRBV25-1 and TRBJ2-5; perhaps TRBD1 as D (6 bases). The assigned J gene may be wrong: the sequence end matches TRBJ2-7 better. The CDR3 is made up of 16 amino acids. The germline V gene encodes CDR1 MGHDK and CDR2 SYGVNS. DNA for the CDR3: TGTGCCAGCAGTGAATTAGGGCTGACAGGAGCCTACGAGCAGTACTTC. Translating it yields CASSELGLTGAYEQYF.

The chain employs TRBV7-6 and TRBJ1-4, with D possibly being TRBD1 (6 bases). The CDR3 contains 15 residues. V was trimmed by 2 bases and J by 4 bases, leaving 11 bases between them. Germline CDR1 SGHVS, CDR2 FNYEAQ. The DNA of the CDR3 is TGTGCCAGCAGCTTAACCCAGGGGCTTAATGAAAAACTGTTTTTT. Translation gives CASSLTQGLNEKLFF.

This clone was picked up one time. V usage is TRBV9 and J usage is TRBJ2-3; TRBD2 is a possible D gene (6 bases). CDR1 is SGDLS, CDR2 YYNGEE, per germline. The CDR3 runs 17 residues. V lost 2 bases and J lost 9, with 25 bases in between. The CDR3 is CASSVLVTAEGLYTQYF. DNA of the CDR3: TGTGCCAGCAGCGTCCTCGTCACAGCGGAGGGCCTTTACACGCAGTATTTT. Complete variable domain (other parts from reference TRBV9 and TRBJ2-3): DSGVTQTPKHLITATGQRVTLRCSPRSGDLSVYWYQQSLDQGLQFLIQYYNGEERAKGNILERFSAQQFPDLHSELNLSSLELGDSALYFCASSVLVTAEGLYTQYFGPGTRLTVL.

This clone showed up just once. This rearrangement joins TRBV4-1 to TRBJ1-5; D call uncertain. The CDR3 loop spans 14 amino acids. Trimming took off 1 base at V and 7 bases at J, with 11 bases between the two ends. CDR1 is MGHRA, CDR2 YSYEKL, per germline. The CDR3 sequence: CASSQGYGVQPQHF. In DNA form, the CDR3 reads TGCGCCAGCAGCCAAGGATATGGAGTCCAGCCCCAGCATTTT.

The CDR3 protein is CASSGTGTSRNEQFF. The CDR3 DNA follows: TGTGCCAGCAGTGGAACCGGGACTAGCCGCAATGAGCAGTTCTTC. J is TRBJ2-1 and V is TRBV9; 9 nucleotides match TRBD2. Germline CDR1 and CDR2: SGDLS and YYNGEE. After removal of 5 bases from V and 6 bases from J, the junction contained 9 bases not matched to a gene. CDR3 size: 15 residues.

V usage is TRBV7-8 and J usage is TRBJ1-1, with D perhaps matching TRBD1 (6 bases). Between the trimmed V and J ends, which lost 0 bases and 3 bases, there was a span of 14 bases. Germline CDR1 reads SGHVS; CDR2 reads FQNEAQ. CDR3 size: 16 residues. The CDR3, as DNA: TGTGCCAGCAGCTTAGCGACAGGATACCTATACACTGAAGCTTTCTTT. It specifies CASSLATGYLYTEAFF.

This rearrangement joins TRBV7-9 to TRBJ2-7; the D gene is possibly TRBD2 (6 bases). Trimming removed 0 bases from V and 0 bases from J, with 9 bases in between. The CDR3 has 15 amino acids. Germline CDR1 SEHNR, CDR2 FQNEAQ (reference sequence). CDR3 DNA sequence: TGTGCCAGCAGCTTAGCGGGGGGATTCTCCTACGAGCAGTACTTC. Translating gives CASSLAGGFSYEQYF.

The chain uses TRBV10-3 and TRBJ2-1, with 12 bases aligning to TRBD1. Germline-derived CDR1 and CDR2 are ENHRY and SYGVKD. CDR3 length: 15 amino acids. The V gene end was trimmed by 6 bases and the J gene end by 5 bases; junction bases not matched to a gene: 5. The chain's CDR3 is CAIRSGQGADNEQFF. CDR3 nucleotide sequence: TGTGCCATCAGATCGGGACAGGGGGCGGACAATGAGCAGTTCTTC.

This chain's CDR3 is CASSPLPTAGGNTGELFF. Here the CDR3 DNA reads TGTGCCAGCTCACCCCTACCTACAGCGGGGGGGAACACCGGGGAGCTGTTTTTT. The chain employs TRBV18 and TRBJ2-2; 9 bases agree with TRBD2. CDR1 KGHSH and CDR2 LQKENI come from the germline V gene. This CDR3 has 18 residues. V trimming: 3 bases; J trimming: 1 base; junction bases outside the gene matches: 9.

This chain uses TRBV19 with TRBJ1-5; TRBD1 aligns across 8 bases. With 7 bases clipped from V and 6 bases from J, the junction kept 8 bases outside the gene matches. The germline gives CDR1 LNHDA, CDR2 SQIVND (reference sequence). This CDR3 has 14 residues. The CDR3, as DNA: TGTGCCAGTACCTCCGGACAGGGTGTTCAGCCCCAGCATTTT. Translated, it gives CASTSGQGVQPQHF.

This sequence joins TRBV2 and TRBJ1-2, with D perhaps matching TRBD1 (6 bases). Trimming removed 6 bases at V and 0 bases at J, with 11 bases between. The CDR3 runs 14 residues. Germline CDR1 reads SNHLY; CDR2 reads FYNNEI. The CDR3 sequence: CASRSDSTNYGYTF. CDR3 DNA: TGTGCCAGCAGGTCGGACAGTACTAACTATGGCTACACCTTC. The full variable domain, in which reference TRBV2 and TRBJ1-2 provide the parts outside the CDR3, is EPEVTQTPSHQVTQMGQEVILRCVPISNHLYFYWYRQILGQKVEFLVSFYNNEISEKSEIFDDQFSVERPDGSNFTLKIRSTKLEDSAMYFCASRSDSTNYGYTFGSGTRLTVV.

The J gene is TRBJ2-7, the V gene TRBV6-1; 13 bases align to TRBD2. V lost 8 bases and J lost 2; bases outside the gene matches: 3. This CDR3 comprises 14 residues. Germline CDR1 is MNHNS and CDR2 is SASEGT. The CDR3 is CASLTSGRAYEQYF. In DNA form, the CDR3 reads TGTGCCAGCCTCACTAGCGGGAGGGCCTACGAGCAGTACTTC.

V is TRBV14 and J is TRBJ2-2, with a possible D match to TRBD1 (6 bases). V was shortened by 2 bases and J by 6 bases, with 10 bases between the two germline ends. CDR3 length equals 14 residues. The V gene's germline CDR1 is SGHDN and CDR2 FVKESK. The CDR3 DNA sequence: TGTGCCAGCAGCCAACAGGGGATTGCCGGGGAGCTGTTTTTT. Its translation is CASSQQGIAGELFF.

The chain combines TRBV7-8 with TRBJ2-3; the match to TRBD2 covers 13 bases. This CDR3 spans 16 amino acids. Germline V gene lookup returns CDR1 SGHVS and CDR2 FQNEAQ. The V and J ends lost 5 bases and 6 bases, in that order; junction bases with no gene match: 8. In DNA form, the CDR3 reads TGTGCCAGCAGCACGACTAGCGGGGGGTTTACGGATACGCAGTATTTT. It is translated as CASSTTSGGFTDTQYF.

The chain is built from TRBV7-2 and TRBJ1-5, with D maybe TRBD1 (6 bases). The ends were cut back, 4 bases at V and 2 bases at J, with 12 bases in the middle. Looked up from germline, CDR1 is SGHTA and CDR2 is FQGNSA. The CDR3 is 15 residues long. DNA for the CDR3: TGTGCCAGCAGCTCGCAGGGGAGACGCAATCAGCCCCAGCATTTT. This codes for CASSSQGRRNQPQHF.

The rearrangement joins TRBV15 to TRBJ2-7, with a weak D call TRBD2 (6 bases). Trimming cost V 3 bases and J 6 bases, with 12 bases left between them. CDR3 size: 13 residues. Germline assignment: CDR1 LNHNV and CDR2 YYDKDF (reference sequence). The CDR3 reads CATSSFREVEQYF. In DNA, the CDR3 is TGTGCCACCAGCAGCTTTAGGGAGGTCGAGCAGTACTTC.

The rearrangement links TRBV4-2 to TRBJ2-5, with 11 nucleotides matching TRBD2. The assigned J gene may be wrong: the sequence end matches TRBJ2-7 better. Germline V lookup: CDR1 LGHNA, CDR2 YNFKEQ. The CDR3 extends over 18 amino acids. DNA of the CDR3: TGTGCCAGCAGCCAAGATGGGAGGACTAGCGGGTACTCCTACGAGCAGTACTTC. Translating gives CASSQDGRTSGYSYEQYF.

This chain uses TRBV29-1 with TRBJ1-2; D gene ambiguous. Trimming took off 5 bases at V and 4 bases at J, with 11 bases between the two ends. This CDR3 spans 12 amino acids. The germline V gene encodes CDR1 SQVTM and CDR2 ANQGSEA. This CDR3 reads CSVSDTSYGYTF. CDR3 nucleotides: TGCAGCGTTTCCGACACCTCCTATGGCTACACCTTC.

The CDR3 sequence: CASSSRIGETQYF. CDR3 nucleotides: TGCGCCAGCTCATCAAGGATCGGGGAGACCCAGTACTTC. The chain links TRBV10-1 to TRBJ2-5; D gene uncertain. Germline CDR1 is WNHNN and CDR2 is SYGVQD (reference sequence). V was pared by 8 bases and J by 5 bases, with 15 bases between. The CDR3 length is 13 residues.